Below are 13 T cell receptor beta chains sequenced from a single sample in a study of T cell repertoires in cytomegalovirus infection. From the reads, TCRdb called clonotypes with MiXCR, one entry per CDR3 protein. The sample holds around 530,000 distinct CDR3 sequences, approximately 25% seen once. Sequenced input: PBMCs. All receptors come from a human donor in good health (CMV status not recorded). Some clones in this sample may be carry-over from other donors' samples.

The chain uses TRBV20-1 and TRBJ1-2, with TRBD1 matching over 8 bases. The CDR3 extends over 17 amino acids. Unmatched junction bases numbered 15, after V lost 2 bases and J lost 4 bases. Germline CDR1 reads DFQATT; CDR2 reads SNEGSKA (reference sequence). CDR3 region: CSARNPTGATVPYGYTF. CDR3 sequence (DNA): TGCAGTGCTAGAAACCCGACAGGGGCCACCGTACCCTATGGCTACACCTTC.

This rearrangement joins TRBV4-3 to TRBJ1-3; no reliable D call. V gave up 4 bases and J gave up 0 bases, with 13 bases separating them. This CDR3 contains 16 residues. Germline CDR1 reads LGHNA; CDR2 reads YSLEER. Written as DNA, the CDR3 is TGCGCCAGCAGCCTCCAAGGAGCACACTCTGGAAACACCATATATTTT. It is translated as CASSLQGAHSGNTIYF.

This chain connects TRBV28 to TRBJ1-4, with 9 positions matching TRBD1. J gave up 5 bases and V 4 bases, and 8 bases lay outside the gene matches. The germline V gene encodes CDR1 MDHEN and CDR2 SYDVKM. This CDR3 spans 16 amino acids. The CDR3 spells CASSSTGGGWNEKLFF. CDR3 coding DNA: TGTGCCAGCAGTTCCACAGGGGGCGGTTGGAATGAAAAACTGTTTTTT.

The chain carries TRBV7-9 and TRBJ2-7; D uncertain. The length of the CDR3 is 14 residues. V was shortened by 2 bases and J by 3 bases, with 11 bases between the two germline ends. Germline assignment: CDR1 SEHNR and CDR2 FQNEAQ (reference sequence). The CDR3 protein is CASSLIGRNYEQYF. The CDR3 DNA reads as TGTGCCAGCAGCTTAATTGGCAGAAACTACGAGCAGTACTTC.

This clonotype was seen only a few times. The chain has TRBV7-9 and TRBJ2-1; 10 bases map to TRBD2. The CDR3 sequence is 17 residues long. The V gene's germline CDR1 is SEHNR and CDR2 FQNEAQ (reference sequence). The J segment lost 3 bases and the V segment lost 1 base, leaving 6 bases of the junction unmatched. The CDR3 loop is CASSLDPRTSGYNEQFF. In DNA form, the CDR3 reads TGTGCCAGCAGCTTAGACCCCCGGACTAGCGGCTACAATGAGCAGTTCTTC.

This clonotype turned up a few times. V is TRBV28 and J is TRBJ1-1; a possible D gene is TRBD1 (5 bases). Trimming stripped 5 bases from V and 4 bases from J, with 17 bases between. The CDR3 runs 15 residues. The germline V gene encodes CDR1 MDHEN and CDR2 SYDVKM. CDR3 nucleotide sequence: TGTGCCAGCAGTCCTTGGGACGGACGAGGCACTGAAGCTTTCTTT. Amino acid sequence: CASSPWDGRGTEAFF.

This sequence joins TRBV12-3 or TRBV12-4 and TRBJ2-7, with D possibly being TRBD2 (6 bases). The CDR3 has 13 residues. Trimming pared 1 base from V and 4 bases from J, leaving 8 bases between. CDR3 bases: TGTGCCAGCAGTTTAGTTGCGGGGTACGAGCAGTACGTC. Encoded protein: CASSLVAGYEQYV.

This chain connects TRBV6-5 to TRBJ2-7; 7 positions match TRBD1. The CDR3 consists of 14 residues. Per the germline V gene, CDR1 is MNHEY and CDR2 is SVGAGI. J gave up 5 bases and V 6 bases, and 10 bases lay outside the gene matches. CDR3 in amino acids: CASSGAGTGDEQYV. The CDR3 DNA follows: TGTGCCAGCAGCGGGGCGGGCACAGGGGACGAGCAGTACGTC.

V gene TRBV6-2 or TRBV6-3 combines with J gene TRBJ2-4; D perhaps matches TRBD1 (7 bases). CDR3 size: 13 residues. The V end lost 8 bases, the J end lost 6 bases, and 14 bases lay between the germline ends. Germline CDR1 and CDR2: MNHEY and SVGEGT. CDR3 nucleotide sequence: TGTGCCAGCCGAAACAGGGGACTAAACATTCAGTACTTC. Translation: CASRNRGLNIQYF.

Ten or more counts support this clonotype. V and J are TRBV7-2 and TRBJ1-2; possibly TRBD1 for D (5 bases). V was trimmed by 9 bases and J by 7 bases, leaving 21 bases between them. Germline loops: CDR1 SGHTA, CDR2 FQGNSA. The CDR3 consists of 14 residues. The chain's CDR3 is CASPVPLNQGGYTF. CDR3 bases: TGTGCCAGTCCCGTCCCCCTTAACCAGGGTGGCTACACCTTC.

There are a few counts of this clonotype. The rearrangement joins TRBV7-9 to TRBJ2-5; D not certain. The CDR3 is made up of 13 amino acids. The V gene's germline CDR1 is SEHNR and CDR2 FQNEAQ (reference sequence). With 5 bases removed from V and 5 bases from J, the gap between germline ends came to 12 bases. CDR3: CASSRPYGETQYF. The CDR3 bases are TGTGCCAGCAGCAGACCCTACGGGGAGACCCAGTACTTC.

The chain recombines TRBV28 with TRBJ2-4, with 9 positions matching TRBD1. The CDR3 has 15 residues. V lost 6 bases and J lost 5; bases outside the gene matches: 8. CDR1 MDHEN and CDR2 SYDVKM come from the germline V gene. The CDR3 region is CASSPNRGRENIQYF. The CDR3 DNA sequence: TGTGCCAGCAGCCCCAACAGGGGGCGGGAAAACATTCAGTACTTC.

This clonotype was observed a few times. As DNA, the CDR3 is TGTGCCAGCAGCCCCTACGGACTAGCGGGAGCAGATACGCAGTATTTT. Amino acids: CASSPYGLAGADTQYF. The V call is TRBV7-9, the J call TRBJ2-3; 13 bases align to TRBD2. The CDR3 runs 16 residues. Per the germline V gene, CDR1 is SEHNR and CDR2 is FQNEAQ (reference sequence). V shed 5 bases, J shed 4 bases, and the junction held 6 bases outside the gene matches. Full variable domain (outside the CDR3, taken from reference TRBV7-9 and TRBJ2-3): DTGVSQNPRHKITKRGQNVTFRCDPISEHNRLYWYRQTLGQGPEFLTYFQNEAQLEKSRLLSDRFSAERPKGSFSTLEIQRTEQGDSAMYLCASSPYGLAGADTQYFGPGTRLTVL.